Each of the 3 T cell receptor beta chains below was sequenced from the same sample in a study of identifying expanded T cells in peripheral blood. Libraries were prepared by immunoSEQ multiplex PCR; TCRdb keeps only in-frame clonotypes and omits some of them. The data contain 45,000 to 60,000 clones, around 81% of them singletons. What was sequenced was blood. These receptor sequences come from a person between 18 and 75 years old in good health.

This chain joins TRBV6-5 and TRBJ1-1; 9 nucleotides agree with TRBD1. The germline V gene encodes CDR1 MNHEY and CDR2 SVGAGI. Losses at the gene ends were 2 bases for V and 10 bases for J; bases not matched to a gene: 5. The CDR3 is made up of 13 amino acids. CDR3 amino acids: CASSYGNRGRAFF. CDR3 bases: TGTGCCAGCAGTTACGGGAACAGGGGGCGAGCTTTCTTT.

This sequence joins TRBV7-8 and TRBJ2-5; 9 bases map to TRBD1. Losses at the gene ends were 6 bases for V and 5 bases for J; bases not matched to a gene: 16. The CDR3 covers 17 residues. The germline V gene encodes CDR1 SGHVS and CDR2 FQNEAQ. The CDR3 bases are TGTGCCAGCAGTCTCCACCAACAGGGGGCGCGGAAGGAGACCCAGTACTTC. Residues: CASSLHQQGARKETQYF.

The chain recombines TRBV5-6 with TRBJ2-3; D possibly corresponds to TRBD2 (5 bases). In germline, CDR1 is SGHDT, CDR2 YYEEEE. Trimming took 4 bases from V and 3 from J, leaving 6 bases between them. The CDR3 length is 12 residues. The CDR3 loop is CASSAGTDTQYF. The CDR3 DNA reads TGTGCCAGCAGCGCGGGTACAGATACGCAGTATTTT.